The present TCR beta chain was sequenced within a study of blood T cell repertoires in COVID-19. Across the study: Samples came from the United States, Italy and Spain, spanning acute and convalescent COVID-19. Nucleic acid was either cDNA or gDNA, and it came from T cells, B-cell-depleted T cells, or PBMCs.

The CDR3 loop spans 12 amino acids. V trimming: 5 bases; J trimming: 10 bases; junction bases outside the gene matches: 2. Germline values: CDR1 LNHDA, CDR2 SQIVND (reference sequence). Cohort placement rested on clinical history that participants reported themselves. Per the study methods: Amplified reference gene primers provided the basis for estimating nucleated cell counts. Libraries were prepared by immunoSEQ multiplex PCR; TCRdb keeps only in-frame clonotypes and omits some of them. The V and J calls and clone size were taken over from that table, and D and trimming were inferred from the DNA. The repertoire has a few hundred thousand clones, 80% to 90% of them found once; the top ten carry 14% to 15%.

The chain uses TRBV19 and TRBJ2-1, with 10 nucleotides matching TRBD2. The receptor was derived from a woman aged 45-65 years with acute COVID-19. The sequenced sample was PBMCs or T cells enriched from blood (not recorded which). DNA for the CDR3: TGTGCCAGTAGTCTGGGACTAGCGGAGCAGTTCTTC. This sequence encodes CASSLGLAEQFF.